A single sample gave rise to the 8 T cell receptor beta chains below, sequenced in a study of T cells in Graves' hyperthyroidism and ophthalmopathy. RNA transcripts gave rise to amplified TCR beta CDR3 regions. The HTBI set primed first-round TCR CDR3 RT-PCR. TCRdb processed the multiplex PCR reads anew with MiXCR; each CDR3 protein has one entry. Of about 640,000 distinct CDR3 sequences in the sample, 20% were seen once. The sample comprised blood. The receptors stem from a man aged 30-40 years with Graves' ophthalmopathy.

V usage is TRBV28 and J usage is TRBJ2-1; 7 bases are shared with TRBD1. V lost 8 bases, J lost 0 bases, and 10 bases stayed unmatched. The germline CDR1 and CDR2 sequences are MDHEN and SYDVKM. This CDR3 region has 16 residues. This chain's CDR3 is CASLQGERASYNEQFF. Here the CDR3 DNA reads TGTGCCAGCCTCCAGGGGGAGCGCGCCTCCTACAATGAGCAGTTCTTC. The complete variable domain, with remaining parts taken from reference TRBV28 and TRBJ2-1, reads DVKVTQSSRYLVKRTGEKVFLECVQDMDHENMFWYRQDPGLGLRLIYFSYDVKMKEKGDIPEGYSVSREKKERFSLILESASTNQTSMYLCASLQGERASYNEQFFGPGTRLTVL.

This rearrangement joins TRBV29-1 to TRBJ2-1, with D possibly TRBD1 on 6 matching bases. CDR1 SQVTM and CDR2 ANQGSEA come from the germline V gene. V lost 1 base and J lost 15, with 16 bases in between. CDR3 length: 12 residues. CDR3 loop: CSVEVRNRVRFF. The CDR3 DNA follows: TGCAGCGTTGAAGTTAGAAACAGGGTGCGGTTCTTC.

This clonotype came up many times. The CDR3 reads CASSQPGLGPYF. For the CDR3, the DNA is TGTGCCAGCAGCCAACCGGGACTAGGCCCGTATTTT. The chain combines TRBV4-2 with TRBJ2-3, with TRBD2 matching over 8 bases. V shed 2 bases and J 14 bases; nucleotides not matched to a gene: 6. The CDR3 extends over 12 amino acids. Germline CDR1 LGHNA, CDR2 YNFKEQ.

This clonotype was detected ten times or more. In nucleotides, the CDR3 is TGTGCCAGCAGCTTAACTTGGGAGGGATCCCTTCTCTACGAGCAGTACTTC. Its translation: CASSLTWEGSLLYEQYF. The V and J genes are TRBV11-2 and TRBJ2-7, with 7 positions matching TRBD2. J lost 3 bases, V lost 2 bases, and 13 bases had no gene match. CDR1 is SGHAT and CDR2 is FQNNGV in the germline V gene. The length of the CDR3 is 17 residues.

The sample holds a few counts of this clonotype. The CDR3 DNA reads as TGTGCCAGCAGCCAAGTACCGGGACAGTACTACGAGCAGTACTTC. Translated: CASSQVPGQYYEQYF. The gene calls are TRBV6-1 and TRBJ2-7, with 7 bases matching TRBD1. Trimming took 6 bases from V and 3 from J; bases not matched to a gene: 11. This CDR3 is 15 amino acids long. In germline, CDR1 is MNHNS, CDR2 SASEGT.

This clonotype turned up a few times. This rearrangement joins TRBV7-8 to TRBJ1-1; D remains unclear. The V end lost 1 base, the J end lost 3 bases, and 12 bases lay between the germline ends. Germline CDR1 and CDR2: SGHVS and FQNEAQ. CDR3 size: 15 residues. DNA for the CDR3: TGTGCCAGCAGCTTAGGCCTTGTATCGGACACTGAAGCTTTCTTT. Amino acids: CASSLGLVSDTEAFF. The full variable domain, with the rest looked up from reference TRBV7-8 and TRBJ1-1, is GAGVSQSPRYKVAKRGQDVALRCDPISGHVSLFWYQQALGQGPEFLTYFQNEAQLDKSGLPSDRFFAERPEGSVSTLKIQRTQQEDSAVYLCASSLGLVSDTEAFFGQGTRLTVV.

This clonotype was detected many times. Written as DNA, the CDR3 is TGCAGTGCTATGAGGGACGAGCAGTTCTTC. Translated, it gives CSAMRDEQFF. J is TRBJ2-1 and V is TRBV20-1, with D perhaps matching TRBD1 or TRBD2 (5 bases each). Germline CDR1 is DFQATT and CDR2 is SNEGSKA (reference sequence). The V and J ends lost 4 bases and 10 bases respectively, with 8 bases between them. This CDR3 spans 10 amino acids.

This clonotype was seen ten or more times. The DNA of the CDR3 is TGTGCCAGCAGGCCTACGGGGTTCCCGAATGAAAAACTGTTTTTT. This sequence encodes CASRPTGFPNEKLFF. The chain uses TRBV28 and TRBJ1-4; D is undetermined. Deletions cut 6 bases from V and 5 bases from J, with 16 bases between. The germline gives CDR1 MDHEN, CDR2 SYDVKM. This CDR3 spans 15 amino acids. The whole variable domain, filled in from reference TRBV28 and TRBJ1-4, reads DVKVTQSSRYLVKRTGEKVFLECVQDMDHENMFWYRQDPGLGLRLIYFSYDVKMKEKGDIPEGYSVSREKKERFSLILESASTNQTSMYLCASRPTGFPNEKLFFGSGTQLSVL.